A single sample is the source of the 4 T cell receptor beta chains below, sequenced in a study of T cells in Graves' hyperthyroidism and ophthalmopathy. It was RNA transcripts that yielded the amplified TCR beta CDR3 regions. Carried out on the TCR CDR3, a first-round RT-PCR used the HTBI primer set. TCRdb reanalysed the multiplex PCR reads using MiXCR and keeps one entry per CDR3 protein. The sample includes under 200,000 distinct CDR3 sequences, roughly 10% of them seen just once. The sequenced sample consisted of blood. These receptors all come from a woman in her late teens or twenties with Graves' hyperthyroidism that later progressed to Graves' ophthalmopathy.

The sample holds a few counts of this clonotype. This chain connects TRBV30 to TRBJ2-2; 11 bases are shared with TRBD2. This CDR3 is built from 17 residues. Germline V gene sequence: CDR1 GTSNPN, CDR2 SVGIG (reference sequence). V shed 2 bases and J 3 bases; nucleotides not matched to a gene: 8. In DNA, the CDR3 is TGTGCCTGGAGTTTTCCTAGCGGGGGGAGACACACCGGGGAGCTGTTTTTT. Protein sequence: CAWSFPSGGRHTGELFF.

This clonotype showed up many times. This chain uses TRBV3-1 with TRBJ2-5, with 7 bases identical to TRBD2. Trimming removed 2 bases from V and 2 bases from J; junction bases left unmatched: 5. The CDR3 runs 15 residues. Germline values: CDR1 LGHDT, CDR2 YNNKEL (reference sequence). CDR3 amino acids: CASSQSTGGQETQYF. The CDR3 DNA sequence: TGTGCCAGCAGCCAAAGTACGGGGGGACAAGAGACCCAGTACTTC.

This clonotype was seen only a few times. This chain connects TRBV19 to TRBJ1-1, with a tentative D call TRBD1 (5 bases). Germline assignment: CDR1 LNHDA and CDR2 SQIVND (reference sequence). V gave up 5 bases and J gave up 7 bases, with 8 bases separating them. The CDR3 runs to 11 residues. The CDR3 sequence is CASSHRNEAFF. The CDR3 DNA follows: TGTGCCAGTAGTCACAGGAATGAAGCTTTCTTT.

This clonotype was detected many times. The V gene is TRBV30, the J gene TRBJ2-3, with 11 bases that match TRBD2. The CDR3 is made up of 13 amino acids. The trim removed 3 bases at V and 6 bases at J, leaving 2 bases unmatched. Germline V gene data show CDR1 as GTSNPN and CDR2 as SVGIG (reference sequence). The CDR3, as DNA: TGTGCCTGGAGACTAGCGGGAGCTGATACGCAGTATTTT. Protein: CAWRLAGADTQYF.